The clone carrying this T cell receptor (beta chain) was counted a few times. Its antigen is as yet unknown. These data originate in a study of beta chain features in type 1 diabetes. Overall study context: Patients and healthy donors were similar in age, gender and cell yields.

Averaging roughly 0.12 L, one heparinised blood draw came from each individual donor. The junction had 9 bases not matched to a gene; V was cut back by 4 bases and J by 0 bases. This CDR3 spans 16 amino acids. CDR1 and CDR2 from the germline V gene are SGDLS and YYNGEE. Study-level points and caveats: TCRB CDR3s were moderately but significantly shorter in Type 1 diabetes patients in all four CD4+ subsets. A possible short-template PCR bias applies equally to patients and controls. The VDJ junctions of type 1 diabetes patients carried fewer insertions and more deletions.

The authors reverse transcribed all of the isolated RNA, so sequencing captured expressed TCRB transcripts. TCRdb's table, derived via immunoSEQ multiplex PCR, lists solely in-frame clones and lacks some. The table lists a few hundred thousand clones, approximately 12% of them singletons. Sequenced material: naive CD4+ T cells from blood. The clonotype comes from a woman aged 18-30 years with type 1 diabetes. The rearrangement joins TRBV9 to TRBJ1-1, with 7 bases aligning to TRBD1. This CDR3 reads CASSKEAGGMNTEAFF. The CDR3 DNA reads TGTGCCAGCAGCAAGGAGGCAGGGGGGATGAACACTGAAGCTTTCTTT.